This T cell receptor beta chain emerged from a study of blood T cell repertoires in COVID-19. Overall study context: T cells, B-cell-depleted T cells, or PBMCs supplied cDNA or gDNA.

Produced via immunoSEQ multiplex PCR; TCRdb's table is partial and in-frame only. The table has roughly 160,000 clones, over 80% seen once. The source of this sequence is a woman aged 55-75 years with acute or convalescent COVID-19. Material: peripheral blood.

The CDR3 bases are TGTGCCAGCAGCCAAGAGGGAGGGTTTGGGACTGAAGCTTTCTTT. The encoded protein is CASSQEGGFGTEAFF. The chain couples TRBV4-2 to TRBJ1-1; D is unclear. Trimming removed 0 bases from V and 5 bases from J, with 13 bases in between. CDR3 size: 15 residues. Germline CDR1 LGHNA, CDR2 YNFKEQ.